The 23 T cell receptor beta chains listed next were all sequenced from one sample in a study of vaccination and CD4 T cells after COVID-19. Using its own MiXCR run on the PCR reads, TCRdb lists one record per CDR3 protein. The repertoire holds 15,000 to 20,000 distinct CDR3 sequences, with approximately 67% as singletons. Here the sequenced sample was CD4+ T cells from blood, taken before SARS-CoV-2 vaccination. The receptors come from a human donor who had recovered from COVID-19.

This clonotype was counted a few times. The CDR3 is CASSGEGGQLYQPQHF. CDR3 DNA sequence: TGTGCCAGCAGTGGGGAGGGGGGACAGCTTTATCAGCCCCAGCATTTT. V gene TRBV6-1 combines with J gene TRBJ1-5; 7 nucleotides line up with TRBD1. CDR1 and CDR2 from the germline V gene are MNHNS and SASEGT. The J segment lost 5 bases and the V segment lost 4 bases, leaving 11 bases of the junction unmatched. The CDR3 has 16 amino acids.

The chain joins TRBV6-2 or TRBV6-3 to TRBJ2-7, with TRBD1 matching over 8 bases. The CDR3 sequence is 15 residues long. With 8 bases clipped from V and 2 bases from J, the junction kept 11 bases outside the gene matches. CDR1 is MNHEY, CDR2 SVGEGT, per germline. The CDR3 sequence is CASQPPGQETYEQYF. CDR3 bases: TGTGCCAGCCAACCACCGGGACAGGAGACCTACGAGCAGTACTTC.

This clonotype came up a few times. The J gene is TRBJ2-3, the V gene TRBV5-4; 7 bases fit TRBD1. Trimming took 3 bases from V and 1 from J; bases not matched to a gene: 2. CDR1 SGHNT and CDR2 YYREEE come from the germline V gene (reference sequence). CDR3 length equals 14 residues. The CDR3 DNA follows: TGTGCCAGCAGCTATGACAGGGGCACAGATACGCAGTATTTT. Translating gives CASSYDRGTDTQYF.

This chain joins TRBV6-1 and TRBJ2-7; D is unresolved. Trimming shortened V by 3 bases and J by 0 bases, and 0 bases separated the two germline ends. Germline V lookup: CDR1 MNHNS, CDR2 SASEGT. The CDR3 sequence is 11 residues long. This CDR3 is CASSDSYEQYF. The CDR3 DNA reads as TGTGCCAGCAGTGACTCCTACGAGCAGTACTTC.

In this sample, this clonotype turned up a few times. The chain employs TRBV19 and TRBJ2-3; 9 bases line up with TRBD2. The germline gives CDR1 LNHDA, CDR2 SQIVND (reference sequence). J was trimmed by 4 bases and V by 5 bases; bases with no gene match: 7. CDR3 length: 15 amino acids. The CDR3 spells CASSFTSGFADTQYF. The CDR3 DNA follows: TGTGCCAGTAGTTTCACTAGCGGGTTCGCAGATACGCAGTATTTT.

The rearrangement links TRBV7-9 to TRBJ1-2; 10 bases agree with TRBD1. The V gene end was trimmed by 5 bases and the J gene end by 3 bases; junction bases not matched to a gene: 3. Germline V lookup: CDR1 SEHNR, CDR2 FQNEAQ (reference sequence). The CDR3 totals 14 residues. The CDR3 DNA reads TGTGCCAGCAGCCTGGGACAGGGGCACTATGGCTACACCTTC. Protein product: CASSLGQGHYGYTF.

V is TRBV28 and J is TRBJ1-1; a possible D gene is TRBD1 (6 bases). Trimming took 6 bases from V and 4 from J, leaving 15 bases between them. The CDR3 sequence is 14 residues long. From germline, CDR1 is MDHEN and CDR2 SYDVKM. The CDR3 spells CASSLRGYGTEAFF. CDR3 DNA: TGTGCCAGCAGCCTCAGGGGTTATGGCACTGAAGCTTTCTTT.

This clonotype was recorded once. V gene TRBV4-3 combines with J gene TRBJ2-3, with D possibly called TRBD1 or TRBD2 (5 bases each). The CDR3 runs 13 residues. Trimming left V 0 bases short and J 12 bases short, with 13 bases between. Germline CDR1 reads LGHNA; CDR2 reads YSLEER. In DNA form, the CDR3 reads TGCGCCAGCAGCCAAGACGCTACGGGGCAACAGTATTTT. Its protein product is CASSQDATGQQYF.

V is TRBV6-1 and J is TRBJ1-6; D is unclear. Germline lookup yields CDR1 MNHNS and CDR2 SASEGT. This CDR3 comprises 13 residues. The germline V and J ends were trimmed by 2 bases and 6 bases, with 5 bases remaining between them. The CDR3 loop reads CASSERPNSPLHF. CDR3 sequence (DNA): TGTGCCAGCAGTGAACGACCTAATTCACCCCTCCACTTT.

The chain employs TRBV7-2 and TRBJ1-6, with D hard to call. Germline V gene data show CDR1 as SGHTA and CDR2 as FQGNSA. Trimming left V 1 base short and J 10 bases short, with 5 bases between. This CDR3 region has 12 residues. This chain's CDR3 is CASSLVGSPLHF. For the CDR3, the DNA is TGTGCCAGCAGCTTAGTTGGATCACCCCTCCACTTT.

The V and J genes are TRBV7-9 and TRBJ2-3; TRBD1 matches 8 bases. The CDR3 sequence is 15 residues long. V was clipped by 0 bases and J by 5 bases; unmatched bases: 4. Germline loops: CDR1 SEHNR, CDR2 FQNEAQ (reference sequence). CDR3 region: CASSLAAGGLDTQYF. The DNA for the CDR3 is TGTGCCAGCAGCTTAGCGGCAGGGGGCCTAGATACGCAGTATTTT.

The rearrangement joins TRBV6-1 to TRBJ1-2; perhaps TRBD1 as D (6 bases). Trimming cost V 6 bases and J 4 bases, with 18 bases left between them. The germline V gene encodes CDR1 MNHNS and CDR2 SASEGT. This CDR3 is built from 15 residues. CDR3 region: CASRADRLLSYGYTF. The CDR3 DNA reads TGTGCCAGCAGGGCGGACAGACTCTTGAGCTATGGCTACACCTTC.

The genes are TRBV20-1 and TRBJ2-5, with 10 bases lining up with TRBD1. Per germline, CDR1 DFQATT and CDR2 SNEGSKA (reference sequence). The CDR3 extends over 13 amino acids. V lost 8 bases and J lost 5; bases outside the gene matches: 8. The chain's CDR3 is CSPKGQGVETQYF. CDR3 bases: TGCAGTCCAAAAGGACAGGGGGTCGAGACCCAGTACTTC.

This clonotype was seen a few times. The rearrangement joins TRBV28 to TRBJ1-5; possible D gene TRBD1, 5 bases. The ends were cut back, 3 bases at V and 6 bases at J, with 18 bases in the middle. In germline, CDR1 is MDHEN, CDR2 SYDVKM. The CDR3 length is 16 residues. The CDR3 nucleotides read TGTGCCAGCAGTTTTGGCGGGGTGGGGACTAGTCAGCCCCAGCATTTT. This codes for CASSFGGVGTSQPQHF. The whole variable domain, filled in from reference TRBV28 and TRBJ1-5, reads DVKVTQSSRYLVKRTGEKVFLECVQDMDHENMFWYRQDPGLGLRLIYFSYDVKMKEKGDIPEGYSVSREKKERFSLILESASTNQTSMYLCASSFGGVGTSQPQHFGDGTRLSIL.

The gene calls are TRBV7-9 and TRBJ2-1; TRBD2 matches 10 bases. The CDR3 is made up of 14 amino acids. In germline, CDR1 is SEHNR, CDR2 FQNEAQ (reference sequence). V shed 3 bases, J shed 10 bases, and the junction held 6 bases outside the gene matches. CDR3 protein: CASSFLAGGDEQFF. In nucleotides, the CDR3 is TGTGCCAGCAGCTTTTTAGCGGGAGGAGACGAGCAGTTCTTC.

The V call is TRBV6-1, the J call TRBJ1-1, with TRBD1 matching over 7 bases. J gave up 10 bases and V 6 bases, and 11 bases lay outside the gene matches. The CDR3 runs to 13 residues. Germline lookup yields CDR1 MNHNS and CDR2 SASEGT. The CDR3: CASRGSGGVLAFF. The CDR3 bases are TGTGCCAGCAGGGGTTCAGGGGGGGTCTTAGCTTTCTTT.

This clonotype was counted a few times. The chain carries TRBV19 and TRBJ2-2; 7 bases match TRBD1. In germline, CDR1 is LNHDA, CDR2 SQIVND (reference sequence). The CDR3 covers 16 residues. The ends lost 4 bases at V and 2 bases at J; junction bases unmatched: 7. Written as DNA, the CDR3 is TGTGCCAGTAGTACATTACAGGGGTCAAACACCGGGGAGCTGTTTTTT. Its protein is CASSTLQGSNTGELFF.

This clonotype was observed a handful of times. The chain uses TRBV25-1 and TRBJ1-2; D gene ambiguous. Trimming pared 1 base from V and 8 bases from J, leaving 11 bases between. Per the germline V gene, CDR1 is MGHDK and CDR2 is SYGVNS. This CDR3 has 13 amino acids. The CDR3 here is CASSESRVYGYTF. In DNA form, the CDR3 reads TGTGCCAGCAGTGAATCTAGGGTATACGGCTACACCTTC.

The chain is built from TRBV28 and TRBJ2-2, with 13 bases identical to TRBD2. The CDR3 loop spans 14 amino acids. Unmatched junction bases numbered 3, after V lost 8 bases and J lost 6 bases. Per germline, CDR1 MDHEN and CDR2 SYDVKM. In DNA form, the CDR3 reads TGTGCCAGCGGACTAGCGGGAGTAGCCGGGGAGCTGTTTTTT. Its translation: CASGLAGVAGELFF.

CDR3 nucleotides: TGCAGTGCTAGAGACCCACGGGCTAATGAAAAACTGTTTTTT. It translates to CSARDPRANEKLFF. The gene calls are TRBV20-1 and TRBJ1-4; D gene ambiguous. V was cut by 0 bases and J by 3 bases, with 8 bases left in between. The CDR3 is made up of 14 amino acids. The germline V gene has CDR1 DFQATT and CDR2 SNEGSKA (reference sequence).

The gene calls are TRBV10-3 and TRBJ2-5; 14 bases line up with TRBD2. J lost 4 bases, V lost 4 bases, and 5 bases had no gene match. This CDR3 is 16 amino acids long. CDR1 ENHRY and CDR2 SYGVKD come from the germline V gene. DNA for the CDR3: TGTGCCATCAGTGGGGGGACTAGCGGGAGCCGAGAGACCCAGTACTTC. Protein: CAISGGTSGSRETQYF.

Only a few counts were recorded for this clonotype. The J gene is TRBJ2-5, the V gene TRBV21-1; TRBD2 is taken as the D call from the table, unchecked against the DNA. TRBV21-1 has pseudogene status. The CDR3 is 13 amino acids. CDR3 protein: CASSKVEEETQYF. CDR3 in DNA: TGTGCCAGCAGCAAAGTGGAGGAGGAGACCCAGTACTTC.

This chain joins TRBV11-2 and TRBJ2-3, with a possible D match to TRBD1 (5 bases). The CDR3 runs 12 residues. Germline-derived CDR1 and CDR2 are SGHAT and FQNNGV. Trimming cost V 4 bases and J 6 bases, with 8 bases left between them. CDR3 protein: CASSSHRDTQYF. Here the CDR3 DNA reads TGTGCCAGCAGCTCTCACAGGGATACGCAGTATTTT.